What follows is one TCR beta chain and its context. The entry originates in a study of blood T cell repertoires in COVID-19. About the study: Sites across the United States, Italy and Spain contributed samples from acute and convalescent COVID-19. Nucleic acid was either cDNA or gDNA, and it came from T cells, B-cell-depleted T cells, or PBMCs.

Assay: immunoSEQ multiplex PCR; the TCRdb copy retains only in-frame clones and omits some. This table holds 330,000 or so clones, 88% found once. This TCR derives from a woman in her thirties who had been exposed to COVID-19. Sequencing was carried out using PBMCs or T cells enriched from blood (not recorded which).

CDR3 nucleotides: TGTGCCAGCAGCCCTCTCGGACAGCCGGAGGTGATCGGGGAGCTGTTTTTT. Amino acid sequence: CASSPLGQPEVIGELFF. This chain uses TRBV6-2 or TRBV6-3 with TRBJ2-2; a weak D match, TRBD1 (6 bases). The CDR3 is 17 amino acids. CDR1 and CDR2 from the germline V gene are MNHEY and SVGEGT. V was trimmed by 6 bases and J by 7 bases, leaving 24 bases between them.